Presented here are 21 T cell receptor beta chains from one specimen sequenced in a study of shared clonotypes between healthy human individuals (dated by TCRdb to 2018 to 2020). Library preparation used the immunoSEQ multiplex PCR assay. TCRdb mirrors the immuneACCESS table, restricted to in-frame sequences. Some clones are absent from its copies; in checked studies, under half trace to an unresolved V gene, and the reason for the others is unknown. The sample table shows approximately 1.5 million clones, and approximately 98% are seen once. Together, the top ten hold about 0.45% of the sample. The sequencing input was naive CD4+ T cells sorted from blood. In the paper's terms, the cell subset or site label means: CD45RA+ positively selected. The source of these receptors is a man aged 25 to 40 in good health.

The chain has TRBV7-3 and TRBJ2-7; either TRBD1 or TRBD2 may supply D (7 bases each). The CDR3 spans 15 residues. Trimming removed 5 bases at V and 2 bases at J, with 16 bases between. Looked up from germline, CDR1 is SGHTA and CDR2 is FQGTGA. As DNA, the CDR3 is TGTGCCAGCAGCAAGACAGGGAGGGTTCCCTACGAGCAGTACTTC. This sequence encodes CASSKTGRVPYEQYF.

The chain joins TRBV28 to TRBJ1-3, with D unclear. Germline V gene data show CDR1 as MDHEN and CDR2 as SYDVKM. The CDR3 is 16 residues long. V was shortened by 3 bases and J by 0 bases, with 12 bases between the two germline ends. For the CDR3, the DNA is TGTGCCAGCAGTTTTTACTCCGTTACCTCTGGAAACACCATATATTTT. Its translation: CASSFYSVTSGNTIYF.

Only one count was recorded for this clone. This chain links TRBV4-1 with TRBJ1-2; perhaps TRBD1 as D (6 bases). CDR3 length: 14 amino acids. Germline CDR1 is MGHRA and CDR2 is YSYEKL. The V end lost 4 bases, the J end lost 3 bases, and 12 bases lay between the germline ends. The CDR3 DNA reads as TGCGCCAGCAGCCCCCCTTGGGGGCACTATGGCTACACCTTC. It is translated as CASSPPWGHYGYTF.

The chain is built from TRBV9 and TRBJ2-5; TRBD1 aligns across 8 bases. V lost 4 bases and J lost 1; bases outside the gene matches: 3. This CDR3 contains 14 residues. Germline V lookup: CDR1 SGDLS, CDR2 YYNGEE. The CDR3 DNA reads as TGTGCCAGCAGCATAGGGACAGGCCAAGAGACCCAGTACTTC. Amino acid sequence: CASSIGTGQETQYF. The complete variable domain, with remaining parts taken from reference TRBV9 and TRBJ2-5, reads DSGVTQTPKHLITATGQRVTLRCSPRSGDLSVYWYQQSLDQGLQFLIQYYNGEERAKGNILERFSAQQFPDLHSELNLSSLELGDSALYFCASSIGTGQETQYFGPGTRLLVL.

The V and J genes are TRBV6-4 and TRBJ2-2; D is uncertain. The CDR3 is made up of 15 amino acids. The V end was cut by 3 bases, the J end by 2 bases, with 10 bases between. Germline CDR1 and CDR2: MRHNA and SNTAGT. The CDR3 spells CASSEGASNTGELFF. The CDR3 DNA follows: TGTGCCAGCAGTGAAGGCGCGTCCAACACCGGGGAGCTGTTTTTT.

The count of this clone is one. The chain recombines TRBV29-1 with TRBJ2-1; D unresolved. The germline V gene has CDR1 SQVTM and CDR2 ANQGSEA. There are 10 residues in the CDR3. Trimming pared 7 bases from V and 3 bases from J, leaving 4 bases between. In nucleotides, the CDR3 is TGCAGCGCCCACTACAATGAGCAGTTCTTC. This translates into CSAHYNEQFF.

This chain uses TRBV2 with TRBJ2-7; D is perhaps TRBD1 or TRBD2 (7 bases each). V was trimmed by 8 bases and J by 2 bases, leaving 16 bases between them. The CDR3 sequence is 14 residues long. The germline CDR1 and CDR2 sequences are SNHLY and FYNNEI. The CDR3 DNA follows: TGTGCCAGCCAGGGGGGGCTAGCGGCCTACGAGCAGTACTTC. Its translation is CASQGGLAAYEQYF.

The chain carries TRBV4-3 and TRBJ2-7; tentatively, D is TRBD1 (5 bases). The CDR3 covers 13 residues. Trimming stripped 3 bases from V and 5 bases from J, with 11 bases between. The V gene's germline CDR1 is LGHNA and CDR2 YSLEER. CDR3 sequence: CASSHRVRDEQYF. CDR3 bases: TGCGCCAGCAGCCACAGGGTTCGGGACGAGCAGTACTTC.

This chain links TRBV27 with TRBJ2-7, with D tentatively TRBD1 (6 bases). Trimming shortened V by 5 bases and J by 4 bases, and 12 bases separated the two germline ends. This CDR3 has 13 residues. Germline V lookup: CDR1 MNHEY, CDR2 SMNVEV (reference sequence). Here the CDR3 DNA reads TGTGCCAGCAGTCGCCAACAGGGTTACGAGCAGTACTTC. The encoded protein is CASSRQQGYEQYF.

J is TRBJ2-1 and V is TRBV29-1; D is undetermined. V lost 5 bases to trimming and J lost 7 bases, with 18 bases between them. The CDR3 spans 14 residues. CDR1 and CDR2 (germline): SQVTM, ANQGSEA. DNA of the CDR3: TGCAGCGTTAACACTCAGAACCAGAGGAATGAGCAGTTCTTC. Translated, it gives CSVNTQNQRNEQFF.

Turning to this clone: Distinct nucleotide sequences in the sample also encode this CDR3. The CDR3 sequence is CASSQGLAGNNEQFF. CDR3 DNA sequence: TGTGCCAGCAGCCAAGGACTAGCGGGTAACAATGAGCAGTTCTTC. The chain is built from TRBV14 and TRBJ2-1; the match to TRBD2 covers 10 bases. CDR1 SGHDN and CDR2 FVKESK come from the germline V gene. V lost 1 base, J lost 5 bases, and 2 bases stayed unmatched. The CDR3 is made up of 15 amino acids. Looking up the rest from reference TRBV14 and TRBJ2-1 gives the full variable domain: EAGVTQFPSHSVIEKGQTVTLRCDPISGHDNLYWYRRVMGKEIKFLLHFVKESKQDESGMPNNRFLAERTGGTYSTLKVQPAELEDSGVYFCASSQGLAGNNEQFFGPGTRLTVL.

The J gene is TRBJ2-7, the V gene TRBV28; 7 bases fit TRBD2. Per the germline V gene, CDR1 is MDHEN and CDR2 is SYDVKM. The CDR3 is made up of 13 amino acids. V was pared by 3 bases and J by 7 bases, with 6 bases of the junction left unmatched. Here the CDR3 reads CASSFVAGFEQYF. Written as DNA, the CDR3 is TGTGCCAGCAGTTTCGTAGCGGGCTTTGAGCAGTACTTC.

V usage is TRBV29-1 and J usage is TRBJ2-2, with D hard to call. Trimming removed 7 bases at V and 4 bases at J, with 10 bases between. The length of the CDR3 is 12 residues. The germline CDR1 and CDR2 sequences are SQVTM and ANQGSEA. CDR3 residues: CSGGATTGELFF. In DNA, the CDR3 is TGCAGCGGGGGTGCCACCACCGGGGAGCTGTTTTTT.

This chain connects TRBV19 to TRBJ2-1; 9 positions match TRBD2. The CDR3 covers 17 residues. Trimming cost V 0 bases and J 6 bases; bases outside gene matches: 9. Per the germline V gene, CDR1 is LNHDA and CDR2 is SQIVND (reference sequence). Here the CDR3 reads CASSIDRTSANSNEQFF. The CDR3, as DNA: TGTGCCAGTAGTATAGATCGGACTAGCGCAAACTCCAATGAGCAGTTCTTC.

This chain links TRBV10-3 with TRBJ2-3; 8 nucleotides line up with TRBD1. Looked up from germline, CDR1 is ENHRY and CDR2 is SYGVKD. V lost 6 bases, J lost 1 base, and 9 bases stayed unmatched. The CDR3 is 16 residues long. Written as DNA, the CDR3 is TGTGCCATCAGGGAAGACAGGGGCCCTGGCACAGATACGCAGTATTTT. Translated, it gives CAIREDRGPGTDTQYF.

This chain links TRBV9 with TRBJ1-1; D is undetermined. The CDR3 covers 16 residues. Germline-derived CDR1 and CDR2 are SGDLS and YYNGEE. Trimming removed 5 bases from V and 2 bases from J, with 19 bases in between. The CDR3, as DNA: TGTGCCAGCAGATCCCCGCCTCTTAACAGCAACACTGAAGCTTTCTTT. Translated, it gives CASRSPPLNSNTEAFF.

The gene calls are TRBV7-8 and TRBJ2-3; TRBD2 agrees at 9 bases. Germline CDR1 SGHVS, CDR2 FQNEAQ. The CDR3 runs 18 residues. Germline trimming cut 1 base from V and 2 bases from J; bases unmatched to any gene: 10. The CDR3 is CASSLGAIRLAATDTQYF. DNA of the CDR3: TGTGCCAGCAGCTTAGGAGCAATTAGACTAGCGGCCACAGATACGCAGTATTTT.

The rearrangement links TRBV2 to TRBJ2-7, with a tentative D call TRBD2 (5 bases). The CDR3 totals 14 residues. Trimming pared 8 bases from V and 12 bases from J, leaving 26 bases between. Germline CDR1 reads SNHLY; CDR2 reads FYNNEI. The CDR3 bases are TGTGCCAGCCTAGCCCTCTTAGACTCAACGATCTCGTACTTC. Its translation is CASLALLDSTISYF. The full variable domain, completed using reference TRBV2 and TRBJ2-7, is EPEVTQTPSHQVTQMGQEVILRCVPISNHLYFYWYRQILGQKVEFLVSFYNNEISEKSEIFDDQFSVERPDGSNFTLKIRSTKLEDSAMYFCASLALLDSTISYFGPGTRLTVT.

The V gene is TRBV6-1, the J gene TRBJ2-5; tentatively, D is TRBD1 (5 bases). V lost 2 bases and J 5 bases, leaving 12 bases between the germline ends. The V gene's germline CDR1 is MNHNS and CDR2 SASEGT. This CDR3 region has 14 residues. The CDR3 coding sequence is TGTGCCAGCAGTGAATCTAGGGGTTGGGAGACCCAGTACTTC. This codes for CASSESRGWETQYF.

V usage is TRBV5-6 and J usage is TRBJ2-1, with 10 bases matching TRBD2. The V gene end was trimmed by 0 bases and the J gene end by 7 bases; junction bases not matched to a gene: 13. The CDR3 length is 18 residues. In germline, CDR1 is SGHDT, CDR2 YYEEEE. DNA for the CDR3: TGTGCCAGCAGCTTGGTTGTCCTAGCGGGAGTTACAGGGAATGAGCAGTTCTTC. The encoded protein is CASSLVVLAGVTGNEQFF.

The rearrangement joins TRBV6-6 to TRBJ2-6, with D possibly matching TRBD2 (5 bases). Germline values: CDR1 MNHNY, CDR2 SVGAGI (reference sequence). This CDR3 contains 15 residues. V was clipped by 10 bases and J by 0 bases, with 13 bases between them. The CDR3 bases are TGTGCCACAAGAGAGGGCCGCTCTGGGGCCAACGTCCTGACTTTC. Its protein is CATREGRSGANVLTF.